The 27 T cell receptor beta chains below all came from one sample that was sequenced in a study of blood T cell repertoires in COVID-19. The protocol was immunoSEQ multiplex PCR, while the TCRdb copy is restricted to in-frame clones and leaves out a portion. This table holds about 230,000 clones, under 90% found once. Material: peripheral blood. The source of these receptors is a woman at least 80 years old with active or convalescent COVID-19.

DNA of the CDR3: TGTGCCAGCAGCCAGGGACAGGGGGAGCGCGAGCAGTACTTC. Protein product: CASSQGQGEREQYF. The rearrangement joins TRBV11-2 to TRBJ2-7; 11 bases fit TRBD1. V lost 5 bases to trimming and J lost 6 bases; unmatched junction nucleotides: 6. From germline, CDR1 is SGHAT and CDR2 FQNNGV. The CDR3 is 14 amino acids.

This clone was detected once. The V and J genes are TRBV7-7 and TRBJ1-1, with D perhaps TRBD1 (6 bases). CDR3 length equals 13 residues. Germline V gene sequence: CDR1 SSHAT, CDR2 FNYEAQ (reference sequence). With 6 bases removed from V and 5 bases from J, the gap between germline ends came to 13 bases. CDR3: CASSLLQGTEAFF. The CDR3 DNA follows: TGTGCCAGCAGTCTATTACAGGGTACTGAAGCTTTCTTT.

The V gene is TRBV4-1, the J gene TRBJ2-3, with 11 bases aligning to TRBD2. This CDR3 region has 16 residues. Trimming took 4 bases from V and 2 from J; bases not matched to a gene: 5. Germline V gives CDR1 MGHRA, CDR2 YSYEKL. Written as DNA, the CDR3 is TGCGCCAGCAGCCTGGGGACTAGCGGAGACACAGATACGCAGTATTTT. It specifies CASSLGTSGDTDTQYF.

The rearrangement joins TRBV7-2 to TRBJ2-1; 9 nucleotides align to TRBD1. CDR3 size: 17 residues. The V gene's germline CDR1 is SGHTA and CDR2 FQGNSA. V trimming: 4 bases; J trimming: 1 base; junction bases outside the gene matches: 8. DNA for the CDR3: TGTGCCAGCAGCTCCAGGGGTGGGACAGGGTCCTACAATGAGCAGTTCTTC. Protein sequence: CASSSRGGTGSYNEQFF.

The V gene is TRBV7-6, the J gene TRBJ2-3, with D possibly being TRBD2 (7 bases). This CDR3 is 19 amino acids long. CDR1 is SGHVS, CDR2 FNYEAQ, per germline. V lost 5 bases and J lost 4, with 28 bases in between. DNA of the CDR3: TGTGCCAGCAGCCGTCGATCTCGACTAGCAGGGGAGGTATCAGATACGCAGTATTTT. Its protein is CASSRRSRLAGEVSDTQYF.

The rearrangement links TRBV30 to TRBJ1-2, with D unresolved. Deletions cut 4 bases from V and 2 bases from J, with 8 bases between. CDR3 length: 12 amino acids. Germline V CDR1 and CDR2: GTSNPN, SVGIG (reference sequence). DNA of the CDR3: TGTGCCTGGAAACTGAAAAACTATGGCTACACCTTC. Translation gives CAWKLKNYGYTF.

This chain joins TRBV18 and TRBJ2-7; 10 bases fit TRBD1. J gave up 4 bases and V 5 bases, and 8 bases lay outside the gene matches. The CDR3 is made up of 15 amino acids. Germline CDR1 is KGHSH and CDR2 is LQKENI. The CDR3 protein is CASSSVTGGLYEQYF. The DNA for the CDR3 is TGTGCCAGCTCATCAGTGACAGGGGGCCTTTACGAGCAGTACTTC.

The rearrangement joins TRBV7-3 to TRBJ2-1, with a tentative D call TRBD2 (6 bases). This CDR3 comprises 14 residues. V gave up 6 bases and J gave up 7 bases, with 16 bases separating them. In germline, CDR1 is SGHTA, CDR2 FQGTGA. The CDR3 DNA reads as TGTGCCAGCAGTACCGGACCGGCGGGAAATGAGCAGTTCTTC. It is translated as CASSTGPAGNEQFF.

This clone has just a few counts. CDR3 nucleotide sequence: TGTGCCAGCAGTTCACAGGGAGAGAACACTGAAGCTTTCTTT. Its protein is CASSSQGENTEAFF. The V gene is TRBV2, the J gene TRBJ1-1; D may be TRBD1 (6 bases). V lost 5 bases, J lost 1 base, and 11 bases lay in between. The V gene's germline CDR1 is SNHLY and CDR2 FYNNEI. CDR3 length: 14 residues.

The CDR3: CASSQDRQSSGNTIYF. As DNA, the CDR3 is TGTGCCAGCAGCCAAGATAGACAGTCCTCTGGAAACACCATATATTTT. The V gene is TRBV3-1 (or the pseudogene TRBV3-2), the J gene TRBJ1-3; weak D call: TRBD1 (5 bases). The CDR3 is 16 amino acids. In germline, CDR1 is LGHDT, CDR2 YNNKEL (reference sequence). The V end lost 0 bases, the J end lost 0 bases, and 9 bases lay between the germline ends.

This chain uses TRBV29-1 with TRBJ1-5; D may be TRBD1 (5 bases). Germline loops: CDR1 SQVTM, CDR2 ANQGSEA. Deletions cut 4 bases from V and 4 bases from J, with 8 bases between. This CDR3 contains 12 residues. The CDR3 here is CSVGRDNQPQHF. CDR3 nucleotides: TGCAGCGTTGGCAGGGATAATCAGCCCCAGCATTTT.

The chain joins TRBV2 to TRBJ2-3; D remains ambiguous. Germline-derived CDR1 and CDR2 are SNHLY and FYNNEI. Trimming took off 11 bases at V and 0 bases at J, with 15 bases between the two ends. The CDR3 extends over 14 amino acids. CDR3 residues: CAVAARTSTDTQYF. CDR3 bases: TGTGCCGTGGCGGCTCGTACTAGCACAGATACGCAGTATTTT.

CDR3 sequence (DNA): TGCGCCAGCAGCTTCCAGGGGGTGAGCACTGAAGCTTTCTTT. Its translation is CASSFQGVSTEAFF. The chain is built from TRBV5-1 and TRBJ1-1; 7 bases are shared with TRBD1. Germline V CDR1 and CDR2: SGHRS, YFSETQ. The CDR3 spans 14 residues. V was pared by 2 bases and J by 4 bases, with 5 bases of the junction left unmatched.

The V call is TRBV5-4, the J call TRBJ2-1; maybe TRBD1 (6 bases). The CDR3 consists of 13 residues. Looked up from germline, CDR1 is SGHNT and CDR2 is YYREEE (reference sequence). V lost 1 base to trimming and J lost 13 bases, with 15 bases between them. The CDR3: CASSLTGDTSQFF. The CDR3 DNA sequence: TGTGCCAGCAGCTTGACCGGGGACACGTCCCAGTTCTTC.

This clone was counted once. This chain uses TRBV20-1 with TRBJ1-6; D not resolved. The germline V and J ends were trimmed by 3 bases and 9 bases, with 9 bases remaining between them. The germline CDR1 and CDR2 sequences are DFQATT and SNEGSKA (reference sequence). This CDR3 comprises 12 residues. The CDR3 nucleotides read TGCAGTGCTAGTCGACAAGGTTCACCCCTCCACTTT. It encodes CSASRQGSPLHF.

The V gene is TRBV9, the J gene TRBJ2-6, with D hard to call. The V gene lost 5 bases and the J gene lost 1 base, with 7 bases spanning the gap. CDR1 SGDLS and CDR2 YYNGEE come from the germline V gene. The CDR3 is 14 amino acids. In nucleotides, the CDR3 is TGTGCCAGCAGGATTGAGTCTGGGGCCAACGTCCTGACTTTC. Protein sequence: CASRIESGANVLTF.

J is TRBJ1-5 and V is TRBV2; D not certain. The CDR3 sequence is 13 residues long. V was shortened by 4 bases and J by 0 bases, with 4 bases between the two germline ends. Germline V gives CDR1 SNHLY, CDR2 FYNNEI. The CDR3 loop reads CASSGSSNQPQHF. DNA of the CDR3: TGTGCCAGCAGTGGTAGTAGCAATCAGCCCCAGCATTTT.

The V gene is TRBV5-5, the J gene TRBJ2-5, with TRBD1 matching 8 bases. Losses at the gene ends were 4 bases for V and 7 bases for J; bases not matched to a gene: 12. CDR3 size: 15 residues. In germline, CDR1 is SGHKS, CDR2 YYEKEE (reference sequence). CDR3 amino acids: CASSPGTGHPGTQYF. In DNA form, the CDR3 reads TGTGCCAGCAGCCCTGGGACAGGTCACCCGGGGACCCAGTACTTC.

The chain carries TRBV5-1 and TRBJ1-1; no clear D gene. Germline V gene data show CDR1 as SGHRS and CDR2 as YFSETQ. This CDR3 spans 14 amino acids. V was trimmed by 0 bases and J by 4 bases, leaving 10 bases between them. The CDR3 here is CASSLEGRGTEAFF. The CDR3 DNA reads as TGCGCCAGCAGCTTGGAGGGCCGGGGCACTGAAGCTTTCTTT.

This chain joins TRBV5-1 and TRBJ1-6; D uncertain. CDR1 is SGHRS, CDR2 YFSETQ, per germline. V was trimmed by 3 bases and J by 0 bases, leaving 13 bases between them. This CDR3 is built from 17 residues. CDR3 sequence: CASSSIGGSSYNSPLHF. The CDR3 nucleotides read TGCGCCAGCAGCTCTATCGGAGGGAGCTCCTATAATTCACCCCTCCACTTT.

This clone was detected only once. The chain is built from TRBV5-4 and TRBJ2-7; the match to TRBD2 covers 10 bases. CDR1 SGHNT and CDR2 YYREEE come from the germline V gene (reference sequence). The CDR3 totals 18 residues. Germline trimming cut 4 bases from V and 2 bases from J; bases unmatched to any gene: 15. The CDR3 nucleotides read TGTGCCAGCAGCAAGGGGCTAGCGGGGGCCCTGACAACCTACGAGCAGTACTTC. It codes for CASSKGLAGALTTYEQYF.

The chain carries TRBV4-2 and TRBJ1-4, with D unresolved. Trimming took 4 bases from V and 0 from J, leaving 9 bases between them. This CDR3 comprises 15 residues. The germline CDR1 and CDR2 sequences are LGHNA and YNFKEQ. This chain's CDR3 is CASSRLGATNEKLFF. For the CDR3, the DNA is TGTGCCAGCAGCCGGCTGGGAGCAACTAATGAAAAACTGTTTTTT.

The genes are TRBV11-3 and TRBJ2-1; the match to TRBD2 covers 8 bases. J lost 9 bases, V lost 2 bases, and 6 bases had no gene match. Germline V gene lookup returns CDR1 SGHNT and CDR2 YENEEA. This CDR3 is built from 14 residues. The CDR3 loop is CASSLREGRGEQFF. CDR3 nucleotides: TGTGCCAGCAGCTTACGGGAGGGGCGGGGTGAGCAGTTCTTC.

The genes are TRBV6-2 or TRBV6-3 and TRBJ2-5; D remains ambiguous. Germline values: CDR1 MNHEY, CDR2 SVGEGT. Trimming took off 8 bases at V and 2 bases at J, with 24 bases between the two ends. CDR3 length equals 17 residues. The CDR3 DNA follows: TGTGCCAGCCGTTCTATCCCCCGTGGTGTAAGACAAGAGACCCAGTACTTC. Translating it yields CASRSIPRGVRQETQYF.

The rearrangement uses TRBV10-1 and TRBJ1-4; 8 bases agree with TRBD1. J lost 2 bases, V lost 2 bases, and 7 bases had no gene match. This CDR3 is 17 amino acids long. Germline loops: CDR1 WNHNN, CDR2 SYGVQD (reference sequence). CDR3 in DNA: TGCGCCAGCAGTGAGACGACAGGGGTTGGGACTAATGAAAAACTGTTTTTT. It specifies CASSETTGVGTNEKLFF.

The CDR3 nucleotides are TGTGCCAGCAGCTTAATAGGGCGGGGCCTTGAGCAGTTCTTC. Translation gives CASSLIGRGLEQFF. The chain is built from TRBV11-2 and TRBJ2-1, with D maybe TRBD2 (6 bases). Trimming took 2 bases from V and 9 from J, leaving 14 bases between them. Germline CDR1 and CDR2: SGHAT and FQNNGV. This CDR3 has 14 residues.

The chain uses TRBV6-2 or TRBV6-3 and TRBJ1-6; 7 bases are a match to TRBD1. This CDR3 region has 16 residues. V trimming: 2 bases; J trimming: 7 bases; junction bases outside the gene matches: 8. Germline V gives CDR1 MNHEY, CDR2 SVGEGT. CDR3 DNA sequence: TGTGCCAGCAGTTACCCCGGACAGGTGGAGAATTCACCCCTCCACTTT. This translates into CASSYPGQVENSPLHF.